This is a list of T cell receptor beta chains from one sample in a study of blood T cell repertoires in COVID-19. TCRdb keeps only in-frame clones here, not all; method: immunoSEQ multiplex PCR. The sample lists over 200,000 clones, around 89% occurring once. The sequencing sample was made of PBMCs or T cells enriched from blood (not recorded which). These receptors all stem from a young man who had recovered from COVID-19. Both conserved end residues are part of each CDR3. A D gene is named only where the DNA matches it firmly. Size values are once, few and many counts, or a class for expanded clones, and some rows have none.

abundance: NA; v_gene: TRBV27; d_gene: NA; j_gene: TRBJ2-1; CDR3aa: CASSQSTRRNEQFF; CDR3nt: TGTGCCAGCAGTCAATCGACTAGGCGGAATGAGCAGTTCTTC
abundance: NA; v_gene: TRBV12-3/TRBV12-4; d_gene: TRBD1; j_gene: TRBJ2-1; CDR3aa: CASSHGQGHEQFF; CDR3nt: TGTGCCAGCAGTCATGGACAGGGACATGAGCAGTTCTTC
abundance: NA; v_gene: TRBV3-1/TRBV3-2; d_gene: TRBD2; j_gene: TRBJ2-1; CDR3aa: CASSQEVRTSGHNEQFF; CDR3nt: TGTGCCAGCAGCCAAGAAGTCCGGACTAGCGGGCACAATGAGCAGTTCTTC
abundance: NA; v_gene: TRBV7-9; d_gene: NA; j_gene: TRBJ1-2; CDR3aa: CASSLGAQFYGYTF; CDR3nt: TGTGCCAGCAGCTTAGGTGCCCAGTTTTATGGCTACACCTTC
abundance: NA; v_gene: TRBV4-2; d_gene: TRBD1; j_gene: TRBJ2-2; CDR3aa: CASSQEPGYRGRVTGELFF; CDR3nt: TGTGCCAGCAGCCAAGAACCGGGGTATAGGGGGCGGGTCACCGGGGAGCTGTTTTTT
abundance: NA; v_gene: TRBV7-9; d_gene: TRBD2; j_gene: TRBJ2-1; CDR3aa: CASSRPGLYNEQFF; CDR3nt: TGTGCCAGCAGCCGCCCGGGACTATACAATGAGCAGTTCTTC
abundance: NA; v_gene: TRBV18; d_gene: NA; j_gene: TRBJ2-7; CDR3aa: CASSPFCQGDSCEQYF; CDR3nt: TGTGCCAGCTCACCATTTTGTCAGGGTGATTCTTGCGAGCAGTACTTC
abundance: few; v_gene: TRBV10-2; d_gene: TRBD1; j_gene: TRBJ2-5; CDR3aa: CASSRAGGVETQYF; CDR3nt: TGCGCCAGCAGTCGGGCAGGGGGAGTAGAGACCCAGTACTTC
abundance: NA; v_gene: TRBV6-2/TRBV6-3; d_gene: NA; j_gene: TRBJ2-7; CDR3aa: CASSSWTGRDEQYF; CDR3nt: TGTGCCAGCAGTTCTTGGACAGGGAGGGACGAGCAGTACTTC
abundance: NA; v_gene: TRBV6-5; d_gene: TRBD2; j_gene: TRBJ2-1; CDR3aa: CASSRLAGANNEQFF; CDR3nt: TGTGCCAGCAGCCGCTTAGCGGGGGCCAACAATGAGCAGTTCTTC
abundance: NA; v_gene: TRBV4-1; d_gene: TRBD1; j_gene: TRBJ2-1; CDR3aa: CASSQEDRGYNEQFF; CDR3nt: TGCGCCAGCAGCCAAGAGGACAGGGGATACAATGAGCAGTTCTTC
abundance: NA; v_gene: TRBV24-1; d_gene: TRBD2; j_gene: TRBJ2-1; CDR3aa: CATSGSGSSYNEQFF; CDR3nt: TGTGCCACCAGTGGAAGCGGGAGCTCCTACAATGAGCAGTTCTTC
abundance: NA; v_gene: TRBV7-9; d_gene: NA; j_gene: TRBJ1-4; CDR3aa: CASSYGQSNEKLFF; CDR3nt: TGTGCCAGCAGCTATGGACAGTCTAATGAAAAACTGTTTTTT
abundance: NA; v_gene: TRBV27; d_gene: NA; j_gene: TRBJ1-3; CDR3aa: CASKAGLFTNTIYF; CDR3nt: TGTGCCAGCAAGGCGGGGTTATTTACGAACACCATATATTTT
abundance: NA; v_gene: TRBV29-1; d_gene: NA; j_gene: TRBJ2-2; CDR3aa: CSVEGGLPGGELFF; CDR3nt: TGCAGCGTTGAGGGAGGCCTACCCGGCGGGGAGCTGTTTTTT
abundance: NA; v_gene: TRBV28; d_gene: TRBD2; j_gene: TRBJ2-7; CDR3aa: CASRPNWDIGLAYYEQYF; CDR3nt: TGTGCCAGCAGGCCGAACTGGGACATAGGACTAGCGTACTACGAGCAGTACTTC
abundance: NA; v_gene: TRBV10-3; d_gene: NA; j_gene: TRBJ1-4; CDR3aa: CAISTDSNYEKLFF; CDR3nt: TGTGCCATCAGCACTGACAGTAACTATGAAAAACTGTTTTTT
abundance: NA; v_gene: TRBV9; d_gene: TRBD1; j_gene: TRBJ1-1; CDR3aa: CASSPPTGITEAFF; CDR3nt: TGTGCCAGCAGCCCTCCGACAGGGATTACTGAAGCTTTCTTT
abundance: once; v_gene: TRBV11-2; d_gene: NA; j_gene: TRBJ1-3; CDR3aa: CASSPSGGGNTIYF; CDR3nt: TGTGCCAGCAGCCCGTCGGGGGGCGGAAACACCATATATTTT
abundance: NA; v_gene: TRBV10-3; d_gene: NA; j_gene: TRBJ2-7; CDR3aa: CAIAGPQSYEQYF; CDR3nt: TGTGCCATCGCGGGTCCGCAGAGTTACGAGCAGTACTTC
abundance: NA; v_gene: TRBV24-1; d_gene: NA; j_gene: TRBJ1-5; CDR3aa: CATSDLDSNQPQHF; CDR3nt: TGTGCCACCAGTGACCTGGACAGTAATCAGCCCCAGCATTTT
abundance: NA; v_gene: TRBV7-9; d_gene: TRBD2; j_gene: TRBJ2-7; CDR3aa: CASSPGTIYEQYF; CDR3nt: TGTGCCAGCAGCCCTGGGACTATCTACGAGCAGTACTTC
abundance: NA; v_gene: TRBV10-1; d_gene: NA; j_gene: TRBJ1-1; CDR3aa: CASSEGGMNTEAFF; CDR3nt: TGCGCCAGCAGTGAAGGGGGTATGAACACTGAAGCTTTCTTT
abundance: once; v_gene: TRBV3-1/TRBV3-2; d_gene: NA; j_gene: TRBJ1-3; CDR3aa: CASSQDWSGAPGNTIYF; CDR3nt: TGTGCCAGCAGCCAAGATTGGTCAGGGGCGCCGGGAAACACCATATATTTT
abundance: NA; v_gene: TRBV7-9; d_gene: NA; j_gene: TRBJ2-7; CDR3aa: CASVTSGTTYEQYF; CDR3nt: TGTGCCAGCGTGACGAGCGGGACAACCTACGAGCAGTACTTC
abundance: NA; v_gene: TRBV19; d_gene: TRBD2; j_gene: TRBJ2-5; CDR3aa: CARTIAGGLKETQYF; CDR3nt: TGTGCCAGAACTATAGCGGGGGGTTTAAAAGAGACCCAGTACTTC